The 15 T cell receptor beta chains below were found in one sample sequenced in a study of CD49a tissue-resident CD8 T cells in human skin. Clones were read by immunoSEQ multiplex PCR, and TCRdb kept only the in-frame ones, dropping some. The sample has around 490 clones, 73% seen once. Sample: CD103- CD8+ T cells sorted from skin dermis. Every receptor here comes from a human donor in good health.

In this sample, this clone is large. One junction end disagrees with the germline gene, perhaps due to a read error. The rearrangement links TRBV4-1 to TRBJ2-3; 10 bases agree with TRBD1. Germline CDR1 reads MGHRA; CDR2 reads YSYEKL. The CDR3 covers 15 residues. In nucleotides, the CDR3 is TGCGCCAGCAGCCAATACTACCCCGGGACAGGGGACAGGGATTTT. Protein: CASSQYYPGTGDRDF.

The chain employs TRBV18 and TRBJ2-7; weak D call: TRBD1 (6 bases). The CDR3 totals 16 residues. Trimming pared 5 bases from V and 3 bases from J, leaving 20 bases between. Germline assignment: CDR1 KGHSH and CDR2 LQKENI. The CDR3 region has the DNA TGTGCCAGCTCATGGCAGGGGCGCCCGTTTATCTACGAGCAGTACTTC. It codes for CASSWQGRPFIYEQYF.

This sequence joins TRBV7-9 and TRBJ1-2; 8 nucleotides agree with TRBD1. V lost 5 bases, J lost 5 bases, and 13 bases stayed unmatched. Looked up from germline, CDR1 is SEHNR and CDR2 is FQNEAQ (reference sequence). This CDR3 region has 16 residues. CDR3 nucleotides: TGTGCCAGCAGCACAGCCACCTTGGACAGGGTTTATGGCTACACCTTC. Its translation is CASSTATLDRVYGYTF. Drawing the rest from reference TRBV7-9 and TRBJ1-2, the complete variable domain is DTGVSQNPRHKITKRGQNVTFRCDPISEHNRLYWYRQTLGQGPEFLTYFQNEAQLEKSRLLSDRFSAERPKGSFSTLEIQRTEQGDSAMYLCASSTATLDRVYGYTFGSGTRLTVV.

The chain employs TRBV19 and TRBJ1-1; possibly TRBD1 for D (6 bases). Per the germline V gene, CDR1 is LNHDA and CDR2 is SQIVND (reference sequence). V was cut by 4 bases and J by 9 bases, with 9 bases left in between. There are 11 residues in the CDR3. The chain's CDR3 is CASSTTGQAFF. The CDR3 region has the DNA TGTGCCAGTAGTACTACAGGGCAAGCTTTCTTT.

The chain combines TRBV28 with TRBJ2-5; D possibly corresponds to TRBD1 (7 bases). Trimming pared 6 bases from V and 5 bases from J, leaving 22 bases between. This CDR3 spans 16 amino acids. Germline loops: CDR1 MDHEN, CDR2 SYDVKM. The CDR3 DNA is TGTGCCAGCAGCCGAGAGGTTGGAGGGGGCGCGGAGACCCAGTACTTC. It encodes CASSREVGGGAETQYF.

This clone has just a few counts. This chain links TRBV6-5 with TRBJ2-7, with 7 positions matching TRBD1. Germline CDR1 is MNHEY and CDR2 is SVGAGI. The CDR3 is made up of 15 amino acids. V gave up 0 bases and J gave up 2 bases; unmatched junction bases: 4. The DNA for the CDR3 is TGTGCCAGCAGTTACTCCCCCAGGGGGACCTACGAGCAGTACTTC. Its protein is CASSYSPRGTYEQYF.

The J gene is TRBJ2-1, the V gene TRBV4-2, with 8 bases that match TRBD2. The germline gives CDR1 LGHNA, CDR2 YNFKEQ. The V gene end was trimmed by 8 bases and the J gene end by 7 bases; junction bases not matched to a gene: 7. The CDR3 spans 13 residues. The CDR3 region has the DNA TGTGCCAGCGCCGGGACTAGGGTTAATGAGCAGTTCTTC. It codes for CASAGTRVNEQFF.

The V gene is TRBV7-9, the J gene TRBJ2-7; 8 nucleotides line up with TRBD2. CDR3 length equals 16 residues. The V gene's germline CDR1 is SEHNR and CDR2 FQNEAQ (reference sequence). V lost 5 bases to trimming and J lost 4 bases; unmatched junction nucleotides: 13. DNA for the CDR3: TGTGCCAGCAGCGCCCCCCAAATAGCGGGAAAGTACGAGCAGTACTTC. Protein product: CASSAPQIAGKYEQYF.

The chain joins TRBV2 to TRBJ2-1; weak D call: TRBD2 (6 bases). The germline V and J ends were trimmed by 6 bases and 5 bases, with 17 bases remaining between them. The length of the CDR3 is 15 residues. Germline V gene lookup returns CDR1 SNHLY and CDR2 FYNNEI. CDR3 bases: TGTGCCAGCAGGGGCCGACTAGACCCCCACAATGAGCAGTTCTTC. Encoded protein: CASRGRLDPHNEQFF.

The table lists this clone with a count of one. V usage is TRBV5-6 and J usage is TRBJ1-5, with TRBD1 as a possible D gene (5 bases). V was shortened by 0 bases and J by 5 bases, with 12 bases between the two germline ends. The CDR3 sequence is 15 residues long. Germline CDR1 is SGHDT and CDR2 is YYEEEE. Written as DNA, the CDR3 is TGTGCCAGCAGCTTGGCGGGAGGGGTTGATCAGCCCCAGCATTTT. Its protein is CASSLAGGVDQPQHF.

The chain recombines TRBV5-1 with TRBJ2-7; D is unclear. V lost 2 bases and J 3 bases, leaving 9 bases between the germline ends. This CDR3 comprises 13 residues. Germline V gene sequence: CDR1 SGHRS, CDR2 YFSETQ. CDR3 DNA sequence: TGCGCCAGCAGCTTAGATTTTAGCTACGAGCAGTACTTC. This codes for CASSLDFSYEQYF.

In DNA form, the CDR3 reads TGTGCCAGCAGTTTATCCGCGGCTGTCCCGGGACTCGGTTTAAGCTCCTACAATGAGCAGTTCTTC. Amino acids: CASSLSAAVPGLGLSSYNEQFF. The rearrangement uses TRBV28 and TRBJ2-1; a weak D match, TRBD2 (6 bases). Trimming pared 1 base from V and 0 bases from J, leaving 28 bases between. Germline-derived CDR1 and CDR2 are MDHEN and SYDVKM. The length of the CDR3 is 22 residues.

V gene TRBV7-2 combines with J gene TRBJ2-1; perhaps TRBD1 as D (6 bases). V was clipped by 5 bases and J by 4 bases, with 15 bases between them. CDR1 and CDR2 from the germline V gene are SGHTA and FQGNSA. This CDR3 has 15 amino acids. The CDR3 loop reads CASSISLTGYNEQFF. The CDR3 DNA sequence: TGTGCCAGCAGCATTTCTCTGACAGGTTACAATGAGCAGTTCTTC.

V usage is TRBV5-6 and J usage is TRBJ2-7; 11 nucleotides align to TRBD1. The V and J ends lost 5 bases and 5 bases, in that order; junction bases with no gene match: 0. This CDR3 is built from 12 residues. Germline V gives CDR1 SGHDT, CDR2 YYEEEE. CDR3 DNA: TGTGCCAGCAGGGGACAGGGGGACGAGCAGTACTTC. Translating it yields CASRGQGDEQYF.

This chain links TRBV5-8 with TRBJ2-1; maybe TRBD1 (6 bases). Germline lookup yields CDR1 SGHTS and CDR2 YDEGEE. CDR3 length: 20 amino acids. Trimming took 4 bases from V and 5 from J, leaving 31 bases between them. The chain's CDR3 is CASSVSRDTISRAPNNEQFF. The CDR3, as DNA: TGTGCCAGCAGCGTCTCCCGGGACACCATTTCAAGGGCCCCGAACAATGAGCAGTTCTTC.